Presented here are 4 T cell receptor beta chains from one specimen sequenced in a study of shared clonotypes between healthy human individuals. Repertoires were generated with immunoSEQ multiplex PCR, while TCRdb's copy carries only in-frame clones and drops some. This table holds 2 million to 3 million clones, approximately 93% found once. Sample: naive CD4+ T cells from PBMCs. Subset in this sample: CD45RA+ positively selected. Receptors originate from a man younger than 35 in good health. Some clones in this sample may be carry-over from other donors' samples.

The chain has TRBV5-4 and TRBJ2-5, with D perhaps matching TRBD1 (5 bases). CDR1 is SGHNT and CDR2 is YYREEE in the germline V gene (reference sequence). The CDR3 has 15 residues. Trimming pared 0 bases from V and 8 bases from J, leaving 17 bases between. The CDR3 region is CASSLAQPAGITQYF. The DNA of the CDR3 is TGTGCCAGCAGCTTGGCCCAACCGGCAGGGATAACCCAGTACTTC. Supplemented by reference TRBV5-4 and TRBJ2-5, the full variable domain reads ETGVTQSPTHLIKTRGQQVTLRCSSQSGHNTVSWYQQALGQGPQFIFQYYREEENGRGNFPPRFSGLQFPNYSSELNVNALELDDSALYLCASSLAQPAGITQYFGPGTRLLVL.

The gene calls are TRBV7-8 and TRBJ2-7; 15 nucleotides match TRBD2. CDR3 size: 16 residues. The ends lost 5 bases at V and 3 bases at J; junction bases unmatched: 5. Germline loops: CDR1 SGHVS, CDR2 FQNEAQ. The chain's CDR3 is CASSRTSGRVNYEQYF. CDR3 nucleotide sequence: TGTGCCAGCAGCCGGACTAGCGGGAGGGTAAACTACGAGCAGTACTTC.

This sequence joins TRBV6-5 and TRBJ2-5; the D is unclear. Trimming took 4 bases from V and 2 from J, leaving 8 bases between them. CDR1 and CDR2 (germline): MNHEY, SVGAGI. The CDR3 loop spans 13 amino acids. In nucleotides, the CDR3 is TGTGCCAGCAGTTTCACAGAGCAAGAGACCCAGTACTTC. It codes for CASSFTEQETQYF.

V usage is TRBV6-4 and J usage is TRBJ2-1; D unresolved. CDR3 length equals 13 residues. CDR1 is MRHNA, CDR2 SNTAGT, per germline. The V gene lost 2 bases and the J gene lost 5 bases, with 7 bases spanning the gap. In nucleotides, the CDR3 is TGTGCCAGCAGTGACCCAAGGCACAATGAGCAGTTCTTC. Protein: CASSDPRHNEQFF.